These T cell receptor beta chains were read from a single sample in a study of human T cells and chemical hapten exposure. TCRdb ran MiXCR on the RACE reads and lists one entry per CDR3 protein. The table includes approximately 370,000 distinct CDR3 sequences, about 5.4% detected once. The material was whole blood, obtained in connection with sensitization to the hapten diphenylcyclopropenone (DPC). The receptors stem from a woman under 30 with alopecia areata. Some clones in this sample may be carry-over from other donors' samples. CDR3s include the opening cysteine and the closing phenylalanine or tryptophan.

v_gene: TRBV12-3/TRBV12-4
CDR3aa: CASSLGARDYQFF

v_gene: TRBV20-1
CDR3aa: CSARKTGAASTDTQYF

v_gene: TRBV18
CDR3aa: CASSPDSRDVWDRHEQYF

v_gene: TRBV7-9
CDR3aa: CASSSSRTGGDTQYF

v_gene: TRBV2
CDR3aa: CASSLQGAADEKLFF

v_gene: TRBV5-6
CDR3aa: CASSWTLRRDYGYTF

v_gene: TRBV5-1
CDR3aa: CASSLARRGNTGELFF

v_gene: TRBV7-7
CDR3aa: CASSRWGTGGYGYTF

v_gene: TRBV20-1
CDR3aa: CSARRNQPQHF

v_gene: TRBV6-6
CDR3aa: CASSKDQAHFYEQYF

v_gene: TRBV5-5
CDR3aa: CASSWVRGVSTYTQYF

v_gene: TRBV28
CDR3aa: CASSLGGTGGAEQYF

v_gene: TRBV15
CDR3aa: CATSRDGDRTDTQYF

v_gene: TRBV29-1
CDR3aa: CSYSGGGRTQYF

v_gene: TRBV4-3
CDR3aa: CASSHLSTSGGTDTQYF

v_gene: TRBV6-5
CDR3aa: CASSYHQQGLMNTEAFF

v_gene: TRBV11-2
CDR3aa: CASSSSASGIYNEQFF

v_gene: TRBV4-3
CDR3aa: CASSQEFRDSPLHF

v_gene: TRBV12-3/TRBV12-4
CDR3aa: CASSLRVGMNTEAFF

v_gene: TRBV6-5
CDR3aa: CASSYGQEGMNTEAFF

v_gene: TRBV5-1
CDR3aa: CASSLVSRGNTGELFF

v_gene: TRBV5-1
CDR3aa: CASSVGTGDYEQYF

v_gene: TRBV28
CDR3aa: CAHRALGSYEQYF

v_gene: TRBV5-4
CDR3aa: CASSPGGQVNEKLFF

v_gene: TRBV6-2/TRBV6-3
CDR3aa: CASSSEGGAGSNQPQHF

v_gene: TRBV18
CDR3aa: CASSPQPTPILNTEAFF

v_gene: TRBV28
CDR3aa: CASTLGLRTPREQYF

v_gene: TRBV13
CDR3aa: CASSSYRTGGTEAFF

v_gene: TRBV2
CDR3aa: CASSAGTGGRGEKLFF

v_gene: TRBV12-3/TRBV12-4
CDR3aa: CASLPGNAKNIQYF

v_gene: TRBV28
CDR3aa: CASSVRDRDEKLFF

v_gene: TRBV6-5
CDR3aa: CASSRGVRSGNTIYF

v_gene: TRBV6-1
CDR3aa: CASSEAWVADTQYF

v_gene: TRBV28
CDR3aa: CASTVPGYEQYF

v_gene: TRBV10-3
CDR3aa: CAISARPEGTGELFF

v_gene: TRBV12-3/TRBV12-4
CDR3aa: CASSPLAGYGTDTQYF

v_gene: TRBV6-1
CDR3aa: CASSEVRANTIYF

v_gene: TRBV4-3
CDR3aa: CASSQGFETGELFF

v_gene: TRBV18
CDR3aa: CASSAIQGADSPLHF

v_gene: TRBV5-1
CDR3aa: CASRGYRPGANPYEQYF

v_gene: TRBV4-2
CDR3aa: CASAPLTSSYNEQFF

v_gene: TRBV3-1
CDR3aa: CASSLYTPDTAFF

v_gene: TRBV4-1
CDR3aa: CASSQGRQAKRADSPLHF

v_gene: TRBV5-4
CDR3aa: CASSFGVRTDTQYF

v_gene: TRBV4-3
CDR3aa: CASSQDPSGGADTQYF